The T cell receptor beta chain described here comes from a study of T cell responses to AZD1222 COVID-19 vaccine. Pooled in the analysis were second doses at about 4 or about 12 weeks. TCRdb keeps only in-frame clones here, not all; method: immunoSEQ multiplex PCR. The table lists 70,000 to 95,000 clones, around nine tenths of them singletons. The origin of this receptor is an adult who received the AZD1222 COVID-19 vaccine. Sequenced material: peripheral blood, taken 28 days after the second AZD1222 dose.

The CDR3 DNA reads TGTGCCAGCAGCTCGGGACGGGGCAATGAGCAGTTCTTC. This translates into CASSSGRGNEQFF. This chain links TRBV11-1 with TRBJ2-1; D assignment may be TRBD1 or TRBD2 (5 bases each). This CDR3 spans 13 amino acids. Germline CDR1 reads SGHAT; CDR2 reads FQDESV (reference sequence). V shed 4 bases and J shed 6 bases, with 10 bases lying between them.